These 30 T cell receptor beta chains were all obtained from the same sample, sequenced in a study of blood T cells in healthy people across ages (dated by TCRdb to between 2014 and 2017). Library construction relied on 5' RACE. The run used an Illumina HiSeq 2500. A second PCR of about 7 to 12 cycles was performed with a sample-barcoded 5' primer and a J-beta primer mix. TCRdb applied fastp at Q25 and MiXCR to the public reads, then kept only in-frame beta chains. Entries are consolidated by CDR3 protein sequence, retaining the most common genes and DNA. The sample table lists more than 1.4 million distinct CDR3 sequences, about 40% of them with a count of one. The ten largest clones add up to 7.9% of the sample. The sequencing sample was made of blood. These receptors originate from a woman under 30 in good health.

J is TRBJ2-7 and V is TRBV6-1; tentatively, D is TRBD2 (6 bases). This CDR3 has 16 amino acids. V lost 5 bases and J lost 2, with 19 bases in between. From germline, CDR1 is MNHNS and CDR2 SASEGT. CDR3 nucleotide sequence: TGTGCCAGCAGTAAAGTGCCGGGACTGAATGCCTACGAGCAGTACTTC. It encodes CASSKVPGLNAYEQYF.

This clonotype was detected only a few times. The chain links TRBV20-1 to TRBJ2-1; D is tentatively TRBD1 or TRBD2 (6 bases each). V was pared by 6 bases and J by 2 bases, with 11 bases between. This CDR3 region has 13 residues. CDR1 and CDR2 from the germline V gene are DFQATT and SNEGSKA (reference sequence). CDR3: CSAVRGPYNEQFF. DNA for the CDR3: TGCAGTGCCGTTCGGGGGCCCTACAATGAGCAGTTCTTC.

This clonotype has only a few counts. The chain joins TRBV12-3 or TRBV12-4 to TRBJ1-2, with a weak D call TRBD1 (5 bases). Trimming cost V 6 bases and J 6 bases, with 17 bases left between them. This CDR3 is 14 amino acids long. This chain's CDR3 is CASSLRDVLHGYTF. DNA of the CDR3: TGTGCCAGCAGCCTGAGGGACGTTCTTCATGGCTACACCTTC.

This chain uses TRBV28 with TRBJ1-6; D remains unclear. Germline-derived CDR1 and CDR2 are MDHEN and SYDVKM. The CDR3 totals 11 residues. V gave up 2 bases and J gave up 11 bases, with 4 bases separating them. The chain's CDR3 is CASSLNAPLHF. The CDR3 nucleotides are TGTGCCAGCAGTTTAAATGCACCCCTCCACTTT. The full variable domain, rest sourced from reference TRBV28 and TRBJ1-6, is DVKVTQSSRYLVKRTGEKVFLECVQDMDHENMFWYRQDPGLGLRLIYFSYDVKMKEKGDIPEGYSVSREKKERFSLILESASTNQTSMYLCASSLNAPLHFGNGTRLTVT.

This clonotype was seen only a few times. This chain joins TRBV7-2 and TRBJ2-5; D is ambiguous. Germline V gives CDR1 SGHTA, CDR2 FQGNSA. Trimming cost V 3 bases and J 11 bases, with 16 bases left between them. The CDR3 is made up of 13 amino acids. The CDR3 region is CASSFAGVVEQYF. As DNA, the CDR3 is TGTGCCAGCAGCTTTGCTGGGGTAGTTGAGCAGTACTTC. Using reference TRBV7-2 and TRBJ2-5 for the parts outside the CDR3, the full variable domain is GAGVSQSPSNKVTEKGKDVELRCDPISGHTALYWYRQSLGQGLEFLIYFQGNSAPDKSGLPSDRFSAERTGGSVSTLTIQRTQQEDSAVYLCASSFAGVVEQYFGPGTRLLVL.

This clonotype has more than one count but fewer than ten. The rearrangement links TRBV29-1 to TRBJ1-5, with D tentatively TRBD1 (6 bases). V was cut by 5 bases and J by 4 bases, with 9 bases left in between. Germline CDR1 is SQVTM and CDR2 is ANQGSEA. The CDR3 extends over 12 amino acids. The CDR3 protein is CSVRDTNQPQHF. CDR3 in DNA: TGCAGCGTTCGGGACACAAATCAGCCCCAGCATTTT. The full variable domain, with the rest looked up from reference TRBV29-1 and TRBJ1-5, is SAVISQKPSRDICQRGTSLTIQCQVDSQVTMMFWYRQQPGQSLTLIATANQGSEATYESGFVIDKFPISRPNLTFSTLTVSNMSPEDSSIYLCSVRDTNQPQHFGDGTRLSIL.

The CDR3 DNA reads as TGTGCCAGCAGTTACGCTAGCGGGAGGGCATATGAGCAGTTCTTC. Amino acids: CASSYASGRAYEQFF. V usage is TRBV6-2 or TRBV6-3 and J usage is TRBJ2-1; 12 positions agree with TRBD2. The germline CDR1 and CDR2 sequences are MNHEY and SVGEGT. The V gene end was trimmed by 2 bases and the J gene end by 8 bases; junction bases not matched to a gene: 4. This CDR3 is 15 amino acids long.

This rearrangement joins TRBV4-1 to TRBJ2-1; maybe TRBD2 (6 bases). This CDR3 has 15 amino acids. The V gene's germline CDR1 is MGHRA and CDR2 YSYEKL. With 3 bases removed from V and 0 bases from J, the gap between germline ends came to 9 bases. This CDR3 is CASSHETSSYNEQFF. The CDR3, as DNA: TGCGCCAGCAGCCATGAGACTAGCTCCTACAATGAGCAGTTCTTC.

Regarding this clonotype: A junction end diverges from the germline sequence, so it may reflect a read error. The chain combines TRBV4-2 with TRBJ2-5, with 13 bases fitting TRBD2. The CDR3 consists of 15 residues. Germline V CDR1 and CDR2: LGHNA, YNFKEQ. The CDR3 protein is CASCQGLAGESGQYF. The CDR3, as DNA: TGTGCCAGCTGCCAAGGACTAGCGGGGGAGAGTGGCCAGTACTTC.

This clonotype was picked up a small number of times. The chain recombines TRBV20-1 with TRBJ2-1; no definite D call. The V end was cut by 6 bases, the J end by 5 bases, with 11 bases between. This CDR3 region has 12 residues. The germline CDR1 and CDR2 sequences are DFQATT and SNEGSKA (reference sequence). This CDR3 reads CSAGRPDNEQFF. The CDR3 DNA is TGCAGTGCAGGGCGCCCCGACAATGAGCAGTTCTTC.

The rearrangement joins TRBV18 to TRBJ1-2; 8 bases fit TRBD1. The CDR3 totals 15 residues. Germline lookup yields CDR1 KGHSH and CDR2 LQKENI. V lost 3 bases to trimming and J lost 6 bases; unmatched junction nucleotides: 9. CDR3 sequence reads: CASSPIGQGQDGYTF. The CDR3 DNA sequence: TGTGCCAGCTCACCGATCGGACAGGGTCAAGATGGCTACACCTTC. Complete variable domain (other parts from reference TRBV18 and TRBJ1-2): NAGVMQNPRHLVRRRGQEARLRCSPMKGHSHVYWYRQLPEEGLKFMVYLQKENIIDESGMPKERFSAEFPKEGPSILRIQQVVRGDSAAYFCASSPIGQGQDGYTFGSGTRLTVV.

This chain connects TRBV10-3 to TRBJ1-5, with 10 nucleotides matching TRBD1. In germline, CDR1 is ENHRY, CDR2 SYGVKD. The V gene end was trimmed by 3 bases and the J gene end by 4 bases; junction bases not matched to a gene: 18. CDR3 length: 20 residues. The CDR3: CAISDGGTGAILGKNQPQHF. The CDR3 bases are TGTGCCATCAGTGATGGGGGGACAGGGGCAATCCTGGGGAAAAATCAGCCCCAGCATTTT.

The gene calls are TRBV20-1 and TRBJ2-7; 7 bases line up with TRBD1. CDR3 length: 17 residues. Germline-derived CDR1 and CDR2 are DFQATT and SNEGSKA (reference sequence). The V and J ends lost 4 bases and 0 bases, in that order; junction bases with no gene match: 15. The CDR3 DNA reads as TGCAGTGCTATCAGGGGGACAACTGCGATCAGCTCCTACGAGCAGTACTTC. This codes for CSAIRGTTAISSYEQYF.

CDR3 residues: CSARVPSANTGELFF. CDR3 bases: TGCAGTGCTAGAGTCCCTAGCGCGAACACCGGGGAGCTGTTTTTT. The V gene is TRBV20-1, the J gene TRBJ2-2, with D perhaps matching TRBD2 (6 bases). This CDR3 is 15 amino acids long. Trimming took off 1 base at V and 0 bases at J, with 9 bases between the two ends. Germline loops: CDR1 DFQATT, CDR2 SNEGSKA (reference sequence).

Written as DNA, the CDR3 is TGTGCCAGCAGTTTAGTCGGCGAATATGGCTACACCTTC. It codes for CASSLVGEYGYTF. The rearrangement joins TRBV12-3 or TRBV12-4 to TRBJ1-2, with D unclear. CDR3 size: 13 residues. With 1 base removed from V and 5 bases from J, the gap between germline ends came to 8 bases.

In its sample, this clonotype was seen a few times. The chain employs TRBV28 and TRBJ2-1, with 10 nucleotides matching TRBD1. The germline V gene encodes CDR1 MDHEN and CDR2 SYDVKM. The CDR3 has 15 residues. Trimming removed 5 bases from V and 8 bases from J; junction bases left unmatched: 9. CDR3 amino acids: CASSPRQGASYEQFF. The CDR3 bases are TGTGCCAGCAGTCCTCGACAGGGGGCGAGTTATGAGCAGTTCTTC.

The rearrangement joins TRBV5-1 to TRBJ2-1, with TRBD2 matching 16 bases. V was pared by 4 bases and J by 8 bases, with 6 bases of the junction left unmatched. The CDR3 sequence is 16 residues long. Germline loops: CDR1 SGHRS, CDR2 YFSETQ. The CDR3 loop reads CASSGGTSGRGYEQFF. The CDR3 bases are TGCGCCAGCAGCGGCGGGACTAGCGGGAGGGGTTATGAGCAGTTCTTC.

The chain couples TRBV10-3 to TRBJ1-1, with TRBD1 matching over 8 bases. The J segment lost 4 bases and the V segment lost 6 bases, leaving 4 bases of the junction unmatched. This CDR3 is built from 13 residues. The V gene's germline CDR1 is ENHRY and CDR2 SYGVKD. The chain's CDR3 is CAISDRGGTEAFF. In DNA, the CDR3 is TGTGCCATCAGCGACAGGGGAGGCACTGAAGCTTTCTTT.

To note about this clonotype: At one of its ends the junction is not consistent with the germline gene, which may arise from a read error. V and J are TRBV15 and TRBJ2-3, with D possibly TRBD2 on 5 matching bases. The germline V gene encodes CDR1 LNHNV and CDR2 YYDKDF (reference sequence). The CDR3 is made up of 15 amino acids. The CDR3 here is CDTSRVRGWLDTQYF. The CDR3, as DNA: TGTGACACCAGCAGAGTTCGGGGATGGTTGGATACGCAGTATTTT.

The chain combines TRBV6-1 with TRBJ2-3, with D possibly being TRBD1 or TRBD2 (5 bases each). The CDR3 extends over 14 amino acids. Trimming left V 7 bases short and J 0 bases short, with 11 bases between. Germline V gives CDR1 MNHNS, CDR2 SASEGT. The CDR3 protein is CASKGTRSTDTQYF. Here the CDR3 DNA reads TGTGCCAGCAAGGGGACCCGGAGCACAGATACGCAGTATTTT.

There are a few counts of this clonotype. This chain uses TRBV12-3 or TRBV12-4 with TRBJ1-5; TRBD1 might be the D (6 bases). The CDR3 loop spans 16 amino acids. Trimming took off 6 bases at V and 0 bases at J, with 15 bases between the two ends. Written as DNA, the CDR3 is TGTGCCAGCAGACGCGGGCGAGGGGGTAGCAATCAGCCCCAGCATTTT. It is translated as CASRRGRGGSNQPQHF.

The chain combines TRBV18 with TRBJ1-6; no definite D call. This CDR3 comprises 14 residues. Germline V lookup: CDR1 KGHSH, CDR2 LQKENI. V lost 4 bases and J 7 bases, leaving 11 bases between the germline ends. CDR3 in DNA: TGTGCCAGCTCACAAAAGAACGGGAATTCACCCCTCCACTTT. Translation gives CASSQKNGNSPLHF.

The chain carries TRBV6-5 and TRBJ1-1, with TRBD1 matching 8 bases. The CDR3 loop spans 22 amino acids. Trimming cost V 0 bases and J 0 bases; bases outside gene matches: 21. Germline loops: CDR1 MNHEY, CDR2 SVGAGI. The CDR3 spells CASSYSRLDRERPGGVNTEAFF. CDR3 DNA sequence: TGTGCCAGCAGTTACTCAAGGTTGGACAGGGAACGTCCGGGAGGAGTGAACACTGAAGCTTTCTTT.

This clonotype has just a few counts. The chain joins TRBV20-1 to TRBJ2-3, with 10 bases that match TRBD1. Germline CDR1 DFQATT, CDR2 SNEGSKA (reference sequence). The ends lost 3 bases at V and 7 bases at J; junction bases unmatched: 22. CDR3 length: 19 amino acids. CDR3 amino acids: CSARVGTGVKLPVLYTQYF. The CDR3, as DNA: TGCAGTGCTAGGGTGGGGACAGGGGTAAAACTACCCGTCCTTTATACGCAGTATTTT.

The chain links TRBV6-5 to TRBJ2-2; D call uncertain. V was cut by 6 bases and J by 6 bases, with 5 bases left in between. The CDR3 contains 11 residues. Germline CDR1 and CDR2: MNHEY and SVGAGI. In nucleotides, the CDR3 is TGTGCCAGCAGGATGGCCGGGGAGCTGTTTTTT. The encoded protein is CASRMAGELFF.

This clonotype has just a few counts. The chain recombines TRBV4-1 with TRBJ2-1; 9 positions agree with TRBD2. The germline CDR1 and CDR2 sequences are MGHRA and YSYEKL. V dropped 1 base and J dropped 6; count of bases not matched to a gene: 4. The CDR3 has 15 residues. CDR3 loop: CASSQAPSGINEQFF. The CDR3 region has the DNA TGCGCCAGCAGCCAAGCCCCTAGCGGGATCAATGAGCAGTTCTTC.

The V and J genes are TRBV3-1 and TRBJ1-6; 7 bases map to TRBD1. The trim removed 1 base at V and 10 bases at J, leaving 7 bases unmatched. The CDR3 covers 15 residues. From germline, CDR1 is LGHDT and CDR2 YNNKEL (reference sequence). CDR3 bases: TGTGCCAGCAGCCAAGCACAGGGGATATTGTCACCCCTCCACTTT. Translated, it gives CASSQAQGILSPLHF.

This clonotype has a handful of counts. This chain joins TRBV4-1 and TRBJ2-5; D perhaps matches TRBD1 (5 bases). The better agreement between TRBJ2-7 and the DNA end casts doubt on the J call. The CDR3 contains 15 residues. CDR1 is MGHRA, CDR2 YSYEKL, per germline. The CDR3 sequence is CASSQEPSGLNEQYF. CDR3 in DNA: TGCGCCAGCAGCCAAGAACCGTCAGGGTTAAACGAGCAGTACTTC.

Regarding this clonotype: A junction end diverges from the germline sequence, so it may reflect a read error. V gene TRBV7-9 combines with J gene TRBJ2-1; 9 bases line up with TRBD2. Germline CDR1 and CDR2: SEHNR and FQNEAQ (reference sequence). This CDR3 has 14 amino acids. DNA of the CDR3: TGTGCCGGCAGCTTAGGCGGGGGGGCTTATGAGCAGTTCTTC. Translation: CAGSLGGGAYEQFF.

This clonotype was seen more than once but under ten times. The rearrangement uses TRBV2 and TRBJ2-3, with a tentative D call TRBD2 (7 bases). This CDR3 has 12 residues. The V end was cut by 6 bases, the J end by 7 bases, with 11 bases between. Per germline, CDR1 SNHLY and CDR2 FYNNEI. DNA for the CDR3: TGTGCCAGCAGAGGGGGGGCGAATACGCAGTATTTT. It specifies CASRGGANTQYF.